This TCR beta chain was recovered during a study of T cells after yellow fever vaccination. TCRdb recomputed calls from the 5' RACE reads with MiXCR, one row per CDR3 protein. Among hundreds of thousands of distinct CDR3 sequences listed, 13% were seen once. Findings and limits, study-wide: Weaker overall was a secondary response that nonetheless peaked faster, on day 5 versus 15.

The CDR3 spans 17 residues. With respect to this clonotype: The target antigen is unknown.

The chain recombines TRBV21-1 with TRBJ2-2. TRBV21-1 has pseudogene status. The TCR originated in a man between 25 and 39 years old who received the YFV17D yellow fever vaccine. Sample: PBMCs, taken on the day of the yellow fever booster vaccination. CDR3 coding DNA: TGTGCCAGCAGCACGCGTCCTCTATATTGGGGCACCGGGGAGCTGTTTTTT. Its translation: CASSTRPLYWGTGELFF.